A selection of T cell receptor beta chains follows, all from one sample in a study of beta chain features in type 1 diabetes. Clones were sequenced by immunoSEQ multiplex PCR, and TCRdb holds only the in-frame ones, with some missing. This repertoire shows 900,000 or so clones, 17% found once; its top ten account for 0.02% to 0.025%. Sequences were obtained from naive CD4+ T cells from blood. The receptors stem from a woman younger than 30 in good health. Each CDR3 is given with its conserved first and last residue. A D gene is named only where the DNA matches it firmly. The size field is filled for only some rows; it gives once, few, many or a size class.

clone size	D gene	V gene	J gene	CDR3 DNA	CDR3 protein
.	.	TRBV15	TRBJ2-3	TGTGCCACCAGCAGAGATCATGTTGTTGGCACAGATACGCAGTATTTT	CATSRDHVVGTDTQYF
few	.	TRBV27	TRBJ2-5	TGTGCCAGCAGGGTTTCGGGCACCATCCAAGAGACCCAGTACTTC	CASRVSGTIQETQYF
few	.	TRBV2	TRBJ2-7	TGTGCCAGCAGTGTAGAGGGACACCAGCAGTACTTC	CASSVEGHQQYF
few	.	TRBV13	TRBJ1-4	TGTGCCAGCAGCCATCTAGGTGGCAGGTCCAAAAAACTGTTTTTT	CASSHLGGRSKKLFF
.	.	TRBV5-1	TRBJ2-7	TGCGCCAGCAGCTTGGTAGGGATCGGTGGGGACGAGCAGTACTTC	CASSLVGIGGDEQYF
.	TRBD1	TRBV25-1	TRBJ2-5	TGTGCCAGCAGTGATCCGGGACAGGGGTTGGAGACCCAGTACTTC	CASSDPGQGLETQYF
.	TRBD2	TRBV6-6	TRBJ2-5	TGTGCCAGCAAATTTTTCCAGGGCGGGGGGCAAGAGACCCAGTACTTC	CASKFFQGGGQETQYF
few	.	TRBV5-1	TRBJ2-1	TGCGCCAGCAGCTTGGCTTCCTACGGCAATGAGCAGTTCTTC	CASSLASYGNEQFF
.	TRBD2	TRBV5-1	TRBJ2-5	TGCGCCAGCAGCTCGGGACTAGCGGGAGTACAAGAGACCCAGTACTTC	CASSSGLAGVQETQYF
.	TRBD1	TRBV7-8	TRBJ2-6	TGTGCCAGCAGCGGGACAGGGGGCGCTGGGGCCAACGTCCTGACTTTC	CASSGTGGAGANVLTF
.	.	TRBV4-1	TRBJ1-5	TGCGCCAGCAGCCAATACGCGGCCAGGGTCAAGGCGAGCAATCAGCCCCAGCATTTT	CASSQYAARVKASNQPQHF
.	TRBD2	TRBV5-4	TRBJ2-1	TGTGCCAGCAGCCCTGGACTAGCGGGTGGTATTTACAATGAGCAGTTCTTC	CASSPGLAGGIYNEQFF